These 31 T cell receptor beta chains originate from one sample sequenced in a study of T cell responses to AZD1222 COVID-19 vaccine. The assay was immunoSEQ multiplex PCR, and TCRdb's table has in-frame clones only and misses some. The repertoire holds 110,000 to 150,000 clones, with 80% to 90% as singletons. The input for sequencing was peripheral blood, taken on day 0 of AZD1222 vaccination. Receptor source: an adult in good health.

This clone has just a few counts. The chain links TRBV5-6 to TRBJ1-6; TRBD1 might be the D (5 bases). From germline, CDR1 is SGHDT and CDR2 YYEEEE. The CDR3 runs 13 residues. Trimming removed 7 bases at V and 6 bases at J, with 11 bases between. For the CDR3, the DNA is TGTGCCAGCGGGACGTTTACTAATTCACCCCTCCACTTT. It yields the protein CASGTFTNSPLHF.

The CDR3 protein is CASTSGVGMNQETQYF. CDR3 coding DNA: TGTGCCAGCACCTCAGGGGTGGGGATGAACCAAGAGACCCAGTACTTC. This chain links TRBV2 with TRBJ2-5; perhaps TRBD1 as D (6 bases). This CDR3 is built from 16 residues. The germline gives CDR1 SNHLY, CDR2 FYNNEI. V shed 7 bases and J shed 0 bases, with 18 bases lying between them.

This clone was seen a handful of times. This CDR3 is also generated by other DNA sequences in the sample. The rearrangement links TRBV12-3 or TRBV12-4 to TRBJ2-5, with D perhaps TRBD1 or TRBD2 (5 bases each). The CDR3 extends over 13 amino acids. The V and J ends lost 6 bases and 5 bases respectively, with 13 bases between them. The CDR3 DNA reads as TGTGCCAGCAGCCGGGACCGCGGGGAGACCCAGTACTTC. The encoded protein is CASSRDRGETQYF.

The CDR3 nucleotides read TGTGCCAGCAGCTCTGAGTCCTACTCCTACGAGCAGTACTTC. Translation gives CASSSESYSYEQYF. The J gene is TRBJ2-7, the V gene TRBV9; D is undetermined. CDR1 and CDR2 (germline): SGDLS, YYNGEE. The CDR3 length is 14 residues. The ends were cut back, 4 bases at V and 0 bases at J, with 11 bases in the middle.

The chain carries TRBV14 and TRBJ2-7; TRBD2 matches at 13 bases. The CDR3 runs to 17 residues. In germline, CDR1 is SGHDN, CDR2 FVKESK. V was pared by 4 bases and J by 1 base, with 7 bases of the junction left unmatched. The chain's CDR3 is CASSPLAGGGTSYEQYF. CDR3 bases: TGTGCCAGCAGCCCACTAGCGGGAGGGGGGACTTCCTACGAGCAGTACTTC.

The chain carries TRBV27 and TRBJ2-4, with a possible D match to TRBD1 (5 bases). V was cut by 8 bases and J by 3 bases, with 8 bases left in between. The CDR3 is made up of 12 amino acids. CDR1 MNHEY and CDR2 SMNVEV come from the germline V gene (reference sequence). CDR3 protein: CASLDNKNIQYF. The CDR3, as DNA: TGTGCCAGCTTGGACAACAAAAACATTCAGTACTTC.

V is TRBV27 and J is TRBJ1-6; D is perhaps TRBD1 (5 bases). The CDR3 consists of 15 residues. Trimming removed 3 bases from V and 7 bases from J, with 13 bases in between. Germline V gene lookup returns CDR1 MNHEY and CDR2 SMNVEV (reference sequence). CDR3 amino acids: CASSLVGDWNSPLHF. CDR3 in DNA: TGTGCCAGCAGTTTGGTCGGGGACTGGAATTCACCCCTCCACTTT.

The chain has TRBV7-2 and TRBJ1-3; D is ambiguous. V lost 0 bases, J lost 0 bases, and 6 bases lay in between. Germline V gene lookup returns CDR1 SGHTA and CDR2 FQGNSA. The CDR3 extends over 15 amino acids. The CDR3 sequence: CASSLASGSGNTIYF. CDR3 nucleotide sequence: TGTGCCAGCAGCTTAGCATCAGGCTCTGGAAACACCATATATTTT.

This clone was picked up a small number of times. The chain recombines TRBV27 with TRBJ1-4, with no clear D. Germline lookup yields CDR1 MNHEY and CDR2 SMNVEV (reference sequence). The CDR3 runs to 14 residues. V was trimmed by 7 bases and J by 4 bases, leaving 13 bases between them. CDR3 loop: CASTSWRLNEKLFF. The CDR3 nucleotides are TGTGCCAGCACCTCGTGGAGACTTAATGAAAAACTGTTTTTT.

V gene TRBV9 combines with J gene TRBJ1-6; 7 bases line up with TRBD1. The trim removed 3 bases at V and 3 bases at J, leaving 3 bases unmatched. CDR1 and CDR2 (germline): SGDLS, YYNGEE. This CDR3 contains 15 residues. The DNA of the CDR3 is TGTGCCAGCAGCGCCCCAGGGGGCTATAATTCACCCCTCCACTTT. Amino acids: CASSAPGGYNSPLHF.

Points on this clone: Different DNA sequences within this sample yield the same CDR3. The CDR3 DNA reads TGCGCCAGCAGCCAGGGGAACACTGAAGCTTTCTTT. It translates to CASSQGNTEAFF. The gene calls are TRBV4-1 and TRBJ1-1; D call uncertain. Germline V CDR1 and CDR2: MGHRA, YSYEKL. V dropped 3 bases and J dropped 1 base, with 3 bases sitting between them. This CDR3 comprises 12 residues.

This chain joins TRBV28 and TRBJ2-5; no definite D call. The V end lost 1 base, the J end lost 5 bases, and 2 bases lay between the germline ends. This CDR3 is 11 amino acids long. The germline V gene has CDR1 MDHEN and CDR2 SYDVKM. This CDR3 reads CASSLFETQYF. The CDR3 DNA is TGTGCCAGCAGTTTATTTGAGACCCAGTACTTC. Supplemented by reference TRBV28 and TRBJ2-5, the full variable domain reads DVKVTQSSRYLVKRTGEKVFLECVQDMDHENMFWYRQDPGLGLRLIYFSYDVKMKEKGDIPEGYSVSREKKERFSLILESASTNQTSMYLCASSLFETQYFGPGTRLLVL.

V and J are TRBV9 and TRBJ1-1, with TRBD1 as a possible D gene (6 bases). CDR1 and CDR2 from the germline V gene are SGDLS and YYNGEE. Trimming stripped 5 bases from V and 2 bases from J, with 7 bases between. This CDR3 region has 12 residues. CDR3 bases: TGTGCCAGCAGGGGGACAAACACTGAAGCTTTCTTT. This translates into CASRGTNTEAFF.

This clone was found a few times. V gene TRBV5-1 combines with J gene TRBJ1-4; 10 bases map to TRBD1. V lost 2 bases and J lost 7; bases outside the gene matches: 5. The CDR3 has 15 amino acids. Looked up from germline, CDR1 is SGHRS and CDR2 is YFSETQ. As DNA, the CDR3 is TGCGCCAGCAGCTTAACGGGACAGGGGCGTGAAAAACTGTTTTTT. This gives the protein CASSLTGQGREKLFF. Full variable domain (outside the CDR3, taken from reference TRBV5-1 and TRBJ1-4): KAGVTQTPRYLIKTRGQQVTLSCSPISGHRSVSWYQQTPGQGLQFLFEYFSETQRNKGNFPGRFSGRQFSNSRSEMNVSTLELGDSALYLCASSLTGQGREKLFFGSGTQLSVL.

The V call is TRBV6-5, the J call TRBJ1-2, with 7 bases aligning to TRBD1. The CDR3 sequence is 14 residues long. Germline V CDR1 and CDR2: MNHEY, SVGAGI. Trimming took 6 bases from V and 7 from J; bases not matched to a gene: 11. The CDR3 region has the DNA TGTGCCAGCAGCCGACAAGGGGGCGTCAGTGGCTACACCTTC. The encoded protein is CASSRQGGVSGYTF.

The CDR3 is CAARLAGSYNEQFF. CDR3 sequence (DNA): TGTGCCGCACGACTAGCGGGCTCCTACAATGAGCAGTTCTTC. The chain has TRBV28 and TRBJ2-1, with 10 bases matching TRBD2. This CDR3 has 14 residues. V trimming: 11 bases; J trimming: 0 bases; junction bases outside the gene matches: 4. The germline CDR1 and CDR2 sequences are MDHEN and SYDVKM.

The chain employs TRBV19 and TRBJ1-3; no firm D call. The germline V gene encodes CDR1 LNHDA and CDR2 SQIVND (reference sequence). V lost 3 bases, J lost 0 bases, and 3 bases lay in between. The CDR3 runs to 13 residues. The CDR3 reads CASSIASGNTIYF. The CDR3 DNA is TGTGCCAGTAGTATTGCCTCTGGAAACACCATATATTTT.

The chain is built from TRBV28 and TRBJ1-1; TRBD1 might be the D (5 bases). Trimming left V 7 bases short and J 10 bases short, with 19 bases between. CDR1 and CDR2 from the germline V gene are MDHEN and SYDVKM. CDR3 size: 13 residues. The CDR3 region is CASTPRPSGLAFF. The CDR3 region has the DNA TGTGCCAGCACCCCCCGCCCCTCAGGGTTAGCTTTCTTT.

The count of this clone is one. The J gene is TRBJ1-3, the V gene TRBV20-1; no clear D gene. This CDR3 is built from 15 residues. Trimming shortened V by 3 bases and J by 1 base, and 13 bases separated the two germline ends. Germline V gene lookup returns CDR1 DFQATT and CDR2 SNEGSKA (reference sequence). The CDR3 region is CSASRAEGSGNTIYF. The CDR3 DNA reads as TGCAGTGCTAGTCGGGCCGAGGGTTCTGGAAACACCATATATTTT.

The CDR3 reads CASSLNRDTEAFF. CDR3 nucleotide sequence: TGTGCCAGCAGCTTAAACAGGGATACTGAAGCTTTCTTT. The genes are TRBV11-3 and TRBJ1-1, with D possibly being TRBD1 (6 bases). Trimming shortened V by 2 bases and J by 5 bases, and 9 bases separated the two germline ends. The CDR3 covers 13 residues. The V gene's germline CDR1 is SGHNT and CDR2 YENEEA.

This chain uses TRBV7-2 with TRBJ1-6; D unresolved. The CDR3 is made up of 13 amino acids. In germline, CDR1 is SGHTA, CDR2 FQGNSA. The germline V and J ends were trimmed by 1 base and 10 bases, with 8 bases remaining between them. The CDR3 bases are TGTGCCAGCAGCTTAGTAAGCTTCTCACCCCTCCACTTT. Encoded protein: CASSLVSFSPLHF.

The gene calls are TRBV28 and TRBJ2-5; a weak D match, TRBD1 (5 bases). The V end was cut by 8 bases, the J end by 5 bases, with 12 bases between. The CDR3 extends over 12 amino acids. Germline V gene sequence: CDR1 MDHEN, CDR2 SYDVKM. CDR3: CASYSSGETQYF. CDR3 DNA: TGTGCCAGCTATTCCTCAGGGGAGACCCAGTACTTC. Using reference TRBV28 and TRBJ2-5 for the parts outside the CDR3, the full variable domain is DVKVTQSSRYLVKRTGEKVFLECVQDMDHENMFWYRQDPGLGLRLIYFSYDVKMKEKGDIPEGYSVSREKKERFSLILESASTNQTSMYLCASYSSGETQYFGPGTRLLVL.

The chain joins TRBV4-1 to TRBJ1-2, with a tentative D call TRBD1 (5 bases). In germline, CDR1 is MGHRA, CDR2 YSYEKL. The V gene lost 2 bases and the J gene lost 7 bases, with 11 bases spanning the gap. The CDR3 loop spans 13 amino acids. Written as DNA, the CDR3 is TGCGCCAGCAGCCAACCTGGGGCGGCTGGCTACACCTTC. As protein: CASSQPGAAGYTF.

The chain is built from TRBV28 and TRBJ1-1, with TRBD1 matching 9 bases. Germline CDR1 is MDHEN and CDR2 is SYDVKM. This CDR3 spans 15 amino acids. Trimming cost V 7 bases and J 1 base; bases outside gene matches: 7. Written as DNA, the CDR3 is TGTGCCAGCAATACAGGGGGCGCCGGGAACACTGAAGCTTTCTTT. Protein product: CASNTGGAGNTEAFF. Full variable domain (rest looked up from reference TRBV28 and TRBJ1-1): DVKVTQSSRYLVKRTGEKVFLECVQDMDHENMFWYRQDPGLGLRLIYFSYDVKMKEKGDIPEGYSVSREKKERFSLILESASTNQTSMYLCASNTGGAGNTEAFFGQGTRLTVV.

The CDR3 DNA sequence: TGTGCCAGCAGCTTAGCGGGTGCGGGGGTTTACAATGAGCAGTTCTTC. This codes for CASSLAGAGVYNEQFF. This rearrangement joins TRBV7-8 to TRBJ2-1, with 7 bases lining up with TRBD2. Germline trimming cut 0 bases from V and 4 bases from J; bases unmatched to any gene: 6. The CDR3 runs to 16 residues. The germline V gene encodes CDR1 SGHVS and CDR2 FQNEAQ. Looking up the rest from reference TRBV7-8 and TRBJ2-1 gives the full variable domain: GAGVSQSPRYKVAKRGQDVALRCDPISGHVSLFWYQQALGQGPEFLTYFQNEAQLDKSGLPSDRFFAERPEGSVSTLKIQRTQQEDSAVYLCASSLAGAGVYNEQFFGPGTRLTVL.

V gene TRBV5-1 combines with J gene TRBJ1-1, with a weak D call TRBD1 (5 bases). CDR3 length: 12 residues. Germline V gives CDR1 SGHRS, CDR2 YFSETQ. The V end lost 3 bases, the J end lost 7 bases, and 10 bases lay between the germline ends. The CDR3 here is CASSSRDFEAFF. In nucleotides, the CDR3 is TGCGCCAGCAGCTCTCGGGACTTTGAAGCTTTCTTT.

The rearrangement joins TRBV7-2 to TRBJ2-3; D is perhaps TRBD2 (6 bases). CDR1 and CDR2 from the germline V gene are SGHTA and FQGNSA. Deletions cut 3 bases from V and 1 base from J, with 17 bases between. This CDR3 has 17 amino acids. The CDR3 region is CASSFLSGGGRTDTQYF. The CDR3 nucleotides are TGTGCCAGCAGCTTTTTAAGTGGAGGAGGGCGCACAGATACGCAGTATTTT.

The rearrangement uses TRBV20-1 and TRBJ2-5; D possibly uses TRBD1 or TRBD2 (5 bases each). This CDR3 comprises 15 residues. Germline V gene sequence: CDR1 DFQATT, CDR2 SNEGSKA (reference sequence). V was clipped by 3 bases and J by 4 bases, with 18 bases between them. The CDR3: CSASPGAGTGETQYF. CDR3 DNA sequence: TGCAGTGCTAGTCCTGGGGCTGGGACGGGAGAGACCCAGTACTTC.

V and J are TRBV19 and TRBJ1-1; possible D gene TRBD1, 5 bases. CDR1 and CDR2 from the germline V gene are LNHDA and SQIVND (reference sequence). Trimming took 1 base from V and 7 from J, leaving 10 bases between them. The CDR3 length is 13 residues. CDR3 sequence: CASSIAGTGEAFF. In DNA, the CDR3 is TGTGCCAGTAGTATAGCGGGTACAGGTGAAGCTTTCTTT.

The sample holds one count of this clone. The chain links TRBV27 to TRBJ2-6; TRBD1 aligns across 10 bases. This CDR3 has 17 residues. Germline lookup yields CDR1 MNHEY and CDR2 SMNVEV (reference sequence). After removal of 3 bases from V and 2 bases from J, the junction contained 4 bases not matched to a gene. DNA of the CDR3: TGTGCCAGCAGTTTCAGACAGGGGGCGACTGGGGCCAACGTCCTGACTTTC. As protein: CASSFRQGATGANVLTF.

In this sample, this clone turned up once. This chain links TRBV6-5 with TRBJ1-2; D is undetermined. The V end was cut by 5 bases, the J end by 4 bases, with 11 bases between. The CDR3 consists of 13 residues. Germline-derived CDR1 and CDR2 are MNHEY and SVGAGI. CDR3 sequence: CASSTDWGYGYTF. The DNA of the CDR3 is TGTGCCAGCAGTACAGACTGGGGCTATGGCTACACCTTC.